This T cell receptor beta chain emerged from a study of identifying expanded T cells in peripheral blood. The table came from immunoSEQ multiplex PCR; TCRdb's copy has only in-frame clones and leaves some out. The sample lists about 100,000 clones, 70% to 90% occurring once. Study findings and constraints: Differentially abundant clones: roughly 1.3 between replicates, 16.4 at roughly 2 weeks, roughly 18 at four.

Concerning this clone itself: The antigen remains unidentified.

Collection occurred without any documented infections or immune events in donors. Germline V CDR1 and CDR2: LNHDA, SQIVND (reference sequence). The CDR3 contains 16 residues. Trimming took off 0 bases at V and 0 bases at J, with 9 bases between the two ends. The chain combines TRBV19 with TRBJ1-3; D might be TRBD1 (5 bases). The sequenced sample consisted of blood. The sequence was collected from a person aged 18-70 years in good health. CDR3 coding DNA: TGTGCCAGTAGTATAGAGGGCAGGGCCTCTGGAAACACCATATATTTT. Translation: CASSIEGRASGNTIYF.